Listed below are T cell receptor beta chains from one sample, sequenced in a study of cytomegalovirus exposure and HLA in healthy donors. Libraries were prepared by immunoSEQ multiplex PCR; TCRdb keeps only in-frame clonotypes and omits some of them. Recorded here are 100,000 to 150,000 clones; the top ten clones represent about 2.5%. The specimen was PBMCs. These receptors came from a man aged 25 to 45 in good health and CMV-seronegative. Both conserved end residues are part of each CDR3. D genes are given only for firm matches.

v_gene: TRBV7-2
d_gene: -
j_gene: TRBJ2-5
CDR3nt: TGTGCCAGCAGCCGTACTGGAGAGGCGAAGACCCAGTACTTC
CDR3aa: CASSRTGEAKTQYF

v_gene: TRBV28
d_gene: -
j_gene: TRBJ1-2
CDR3nt: TGTGCCAGCAGTTCAAACAGGGTAATGCGGGGCTACACCTTC
CDR3aa: CASSSNRVMRGYTF

v_gene: TRBV30
d_gene: -
j_gene: TRBJ2-7
CDR3nt: TGTGCCTGGAGTGTAGGAGGTTCCTACGAGCAGTACTTC
CDR3aa: CAWSVGGSYEQYF

v_gene: TRBV19
d_gene: -
j_gene: TRBJ2-1
CDR3nt: TGTGCCAGTAGTATACAGTCACAAAACAATGAGCAGTTCTTC
CDR3aa: CASSIQSQNNEQFF

v_gene: TRBV29-1
d_gene: TRBD1
j_gene: TRBJ1-1
CDR3nt: TGCAGCGTTGACAGTGGGACAGGGGAATTAACTGAAGCTTTCTTT
CDR3aa: CSVDSGTGELTEAFF

v_gene: TRBV21-1
d_gene: -
j_gene: TRBJ1-5
CDR3nt: TGTGCCAGCAGCAAAGGAAGACCCCCGGAGGGTCAGCCCCAGCATTTT
CDR3aa: CASSKGRPPEGQPQHF

v_gene: TRBV28
d_gene: -
j_gene: TRBJ1-1
CDR3nt: TGTGCCAGCAGTTGGGTCCGACAGGTTAAGACTGAAGCTTTCTTT
CDR3aa: CASSWVRQVKTEAFF

v_gene: TRBV27
d_gene: -
j_gene: TRBJ2-3
CDR3nt: TGTGCCAGCAGGAAGACTACCGCTAGCACAGATACGCAGTATTTT
CDR3aa: CASRKTTASTDTQYF

v_gene: TRBV14
d_gene: TRBD2
j_gene: TRBJ2-2
CDR3nt: TGTGCCAGCAGCCCGGGACTAGCGGGAGTCGGGGAGCTGTTTTTT
CDR3aa: CASSPGLAGVGELFF

v_gene: TRBV11-2
d_gene: TRBD2
j_gene: TRBJ2-5
CDR3nt: TGTGCCAGCAGCTTAGGACTAGCGGGAGAGACCCAGTACTTC
CDR3aa: CASSLGLAGETQYF

v_gene: TRBV6-6
d_gene: TRBD2
j_gene: TRBJ2-5
CDR3nt: TGTGCCATCCGAGGACTAGCGGGGCAAGAGACCCAGTACTTC
CDR3aa: CAIRGLAGQETQYF

v_gene: TRBV29-1
d_gene: -
j_gene: TRBJ2-7
CDR3nt: TGCAGCGTGGCGGGACAGAGCTTCTACGAGCAGTACTTC
CDR3aa: CSVAGQSFYEQYF

v_gene: TRBV29-1
d_gene: -
j_gene: TRBJ2-7
CDR3nt: TGCAGCGTTGGGGCGGGACTTTCCTACGAGCAGTACTTC
CDR3aa: CSVGAGLSYEQYF

v_gene: TRBV5-1
d_gene: -
j_gene: TRBJ2-5
CDR3nt: TGCGCCAGCAGCTTGGCCCCACAGATCGGCCAAGAGACCCAGTACTTC
CDR3aa: CASSLAPQIGQETQYF

v_gene: TRBV6-1
d_gene: TRBD2
j_gene: TRBJ2-7
CDR3nt: TGTGCCAGCAGTCCACTAGCGGAGAGCTCCTACGAGCAGTACTTC
CDR3aa: CASSPLAESSYEQYF

v_gene: TRBV27
d_gene: TRBD2
j_gene: TRBJ2-7
CDR3nt: TGTGCCAGCTGGGGAGGGGAGCGGCAGTACTTC
CDR3aa: CASWGGERQYF

v_gene: TRBV4-3
d_gene: TRBD2
j_gene: TRBJ2-7
CDR3nt: TGCGCCAACAGCCAAGATAGGCTAGCGGAGTCCTACGAGCAGTACTTC
CDR3aa: CANSQDRLAESYEQYF

v_gene: TRBV25-1
d_gene: -
j_gene: TRBJ2-7
CDR3nt: TGTGCCAGCAGTGGACAGGAGAAGATCTACGAGCAGTACTTC
CDR3aa: CASSGQEKIYEQYF

v_gene: TRBV5-1
d_gene: -
j_gene: TRBJ2-5
CDR3nt: TGCGCCAGCAGCTCAGGGATGGGGTACCAAGAGACCCAGTACTTC
CDR3aa: CASSSGMGYQETQYF

v_gene: TRBV4-1
d_gene: -
j_gene: TRBJ2-7
CDR3nt: TGCGCCAGCAGCCAAGAGGACAGCCCCTACGAGCAGTACTTC
CDR3aa: CASSQEDSPYEQYF

v_gene: TRBV5-1
d_gene: TRBD1
j_gene: TRBJ2-1
CDR3nt: TGCGCCAGCAGCCCCGGGACAGGGGGCGCGGTGGTGAATAATGAGCAGTTCTTC
CDR3aa: CASSPGTGGAVVNNEQFF

v_gene: TRBV27
d_gene: TRBD2
j_gene: TRBJ2-7
CDR3nt: TGTGCCAGCAGTTACGTATACACGGGGGGGACCTACGAGCAGTACTTC
CDR3aa: CASSYVYTGGTYEQYF

v_gene: TRBV30
d_gene: TRBD2
j_gene: TRBJ2-3
CDR3nt: TGTGCCTGGAATAGCGGGCCAGTCAAAGGAACAGATACGCAGTATTTT
CDR3aa: CAWNSGPVKGTDTQYF

v_gene: TRBV4-2
d_gene: TRBD2
j_gene: TRBJ2-1
CDR3nt: TGTGCCAGCAGCCCTAAAGCGGGAGAAACGGGGGCTCCAAGGAGCAATGAGCAGTTCTTC
CDR3aa: CASSPKAGETGAPRSNEQFF

v_gene: TRBV6-6
d_gene: -
j_gene: TRBJ2-7
CDR3nt: TGTGCCAGCAGTTACTCGACAGACTCCTACGAGCAGTACTTC
CDR3aa: CASSYSTDSYEQYF

v_gene: TRBV11-2
d_gene: TRBD2
j_gene: TRBJ2-1
CDR3nt: TGTGCCAGCAGCATTAGCGGGAGCCTTGGAAATGAGCAGTTCTTC
CDR3aa: CASSISGSLGNEQFF

v_gene: TRBV29-1
d_gene: -
j_gene: TRBJ1-4
CDR3nt: TGCAGCGTCGCCGATAGGAGAAATAATGAAAAACTGTTTTTT
CDR3aa: CSVADRRNNEKLFF

v_gene: TRBV29-1
d_gene: -
j_gene: TRBJ2-7
CDR3nt: TGCAGCGTTGTGACAGACAACTACGAGCAGTACTTC
CDR3aa: CSVVTDNYEQYF

v_gene: TRBV6-5
d_gene: TRBD1
j_gene: TRBJ1-1
CDR3nt: TGTGCCAGCAGCAGGGGGCGGGACACTGAAGCTTTCTTT
CDR3aa: CASSRGRDTEAFF

v_gene: TRBV28
d_gene: TRBD1
j_gene: TRBJ1-1
CDR3nt: TGTGCCAGCAACCCCCGAGGACAGGGGATCACTGAAGCTTTCTTT
CDR3aa: CASNPRGQGITEAFF

v_gene: TRBV2
d_gene: -
j_gene: TRBJ1-3
CDR3nt: TGTGCCAGCAGGGATATGAGGGCTGGAAACACCATATATTTT
CDR3aa: CASRDMRAGNTIYF

v_gene: TRBV6-5
d_gene: -
j_gene: TRBJ1-1
CDR3nt: TGTGCCAGCAGTTACGGGGACATTCGGGGCACTGAAGCTTTCTTT
CDR3aa: CASSYGDIRGTEAFF

v_gene: TRBV6-1
d_gene: -
j_gene: TRBJ2-7
CDR3nt: TGTGCCAGCAGTGAAGCGCAACCCAATTTTAACCTACGCAAGCAGTACTTC
CDR3aa: CASSEAQPNFNLRKQYF

v_gene: TRBV5-4
d_gene: -
j_gene: TRBJ2-1
CDR3nt: TGTGCCAGCAGCTTGGACCCCAGCGGTTCCGATGAGCAGTTCTTC
CDR3aa: CASSLDPSGSDEQFF

v_gene: TRBV28
d_gene: -
j_gene: TRBJ1-2
CDR3nt: TGTGCCAGCAGTTTGACTGCCGATGGCTACACCTTC
CDR3aa: CASSLTADGYTF

v_gene: TRBV7-2
d_gene: TRBD2
j_gene: TRBJ2-1
CDR3nt: TGTGCCAGCAGCTTACCCGTAGGGACTAGCTCCAATGAGCAGTTCTTC
CDR3aa: CASSLPVGTSSNEQFF

v_gene: TRBV5-6
d_gene: -
j_gene: TRBJ1-4
CDR3nt: TGTGCCAGCAGCTTGCAGGGGCATAATGAAAAACTGTTTTTT
CDR3aa: CASSLQGHNEKLFF

v_gene: TRBV28
d_gene: -
j_gene: TRBJ2-6
CDR3nt: TGTGCCAGCAGGCAGGGCTCTGGGGCCAACGTCCTGACTTTC
CDR3aa: CASRQGSGANVLTF

v_gene: TRBV5-1
d_gene: -
j_gene: TRBJ1-5
CDR3nt: TGCGCCAGCAGCTTAGTCGGGGATCAGCCCCAGCATTTT
CDR3aa: CASSLVGDQPQHF

v_gene: TRBV12-2
d_gene: -
j_gene: TRBJ2-7
CDR3nt: TGTGCAAGTCGCTTAGCGAGGGGACAGTACGAGCAGTACTTC
CDR3aa: CASRLARGQYEQYF